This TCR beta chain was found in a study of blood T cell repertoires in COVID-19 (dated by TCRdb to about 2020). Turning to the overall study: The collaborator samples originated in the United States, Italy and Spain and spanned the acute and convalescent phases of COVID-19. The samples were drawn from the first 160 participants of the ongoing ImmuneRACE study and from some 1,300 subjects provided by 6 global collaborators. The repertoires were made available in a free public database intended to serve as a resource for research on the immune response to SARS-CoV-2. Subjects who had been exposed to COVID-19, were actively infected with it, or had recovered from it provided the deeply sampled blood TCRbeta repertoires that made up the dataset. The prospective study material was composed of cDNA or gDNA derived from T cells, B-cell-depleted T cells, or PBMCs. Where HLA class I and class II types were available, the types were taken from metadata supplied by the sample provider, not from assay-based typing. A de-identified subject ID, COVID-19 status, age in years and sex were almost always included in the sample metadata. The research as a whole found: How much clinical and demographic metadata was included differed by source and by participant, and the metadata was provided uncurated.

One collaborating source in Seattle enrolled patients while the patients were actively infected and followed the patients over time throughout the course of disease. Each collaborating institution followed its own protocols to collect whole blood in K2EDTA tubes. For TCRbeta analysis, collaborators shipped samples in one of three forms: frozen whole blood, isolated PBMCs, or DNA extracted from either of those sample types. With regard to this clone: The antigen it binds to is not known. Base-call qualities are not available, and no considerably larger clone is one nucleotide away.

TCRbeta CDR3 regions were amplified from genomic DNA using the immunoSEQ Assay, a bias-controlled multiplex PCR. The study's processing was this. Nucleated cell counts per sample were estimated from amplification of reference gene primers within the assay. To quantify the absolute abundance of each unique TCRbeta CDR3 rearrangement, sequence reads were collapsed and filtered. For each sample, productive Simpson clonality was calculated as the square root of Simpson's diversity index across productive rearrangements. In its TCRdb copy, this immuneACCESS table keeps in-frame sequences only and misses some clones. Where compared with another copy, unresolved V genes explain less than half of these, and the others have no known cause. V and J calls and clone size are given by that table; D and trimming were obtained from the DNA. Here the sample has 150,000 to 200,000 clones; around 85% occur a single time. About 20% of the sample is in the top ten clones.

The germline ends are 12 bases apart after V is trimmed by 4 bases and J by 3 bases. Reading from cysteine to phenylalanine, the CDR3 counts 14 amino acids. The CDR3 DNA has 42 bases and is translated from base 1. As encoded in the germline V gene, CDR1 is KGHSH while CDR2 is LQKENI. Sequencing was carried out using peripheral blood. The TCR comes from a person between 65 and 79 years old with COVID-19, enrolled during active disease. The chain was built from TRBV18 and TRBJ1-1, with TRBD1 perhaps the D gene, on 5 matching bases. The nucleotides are TGTGCCAGCTCACAAACGGGAGGGGACACTGAAGCTTTCTTT. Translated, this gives CASSQTGGDTEAFF.